This TCR beta chain was observed in a study of cytomegalovirus exposure and HLA in healthy donors. Study context: The 650 to 850 first-cohort repertoires and the approximately 110 validation repertoires shared the same platform, a later analysis reported.

Germline V CDR1 and CDR2: SQVTM, ANQGSEA. V trimming: 6 bases; J trimming: 2 bases; junction bases outside the gene matches: 5. The CDR3 contains 13 residues. Only in-frame clones appear in the TCRdb table, and some are missing; sequencing was by immunoSEQ multiplex PCR. The table has about 130,000 clones, roughly 86% seen once. These donors were members of the 120-subject validation cohort, a group separate from the approximately 640-subject first cohort. Of note for this clone: What it binds is unknown.

Findings and limits, study-wide: Some TCR beta chains (about 170 of them) were listed as cytomegalovirus-associated. One later analysis, an examination of the 90 to 150 validation repertoires, found that first-cohort TCR clusters tended to co-occur in them.

Sequencing input: PBMCs. The genes are TRBV29-1 and TRBJ2-7; 9 bases fit TRBD1. The receptor comes from a young man in good health and CMV-seronegative. CDR3 sequence (DNA): TGCAGCGTCGGGGACAGGGTGACCTACGAGCAGTACTTC. Amino acid sequence: CSVGDRVTYEQYF.